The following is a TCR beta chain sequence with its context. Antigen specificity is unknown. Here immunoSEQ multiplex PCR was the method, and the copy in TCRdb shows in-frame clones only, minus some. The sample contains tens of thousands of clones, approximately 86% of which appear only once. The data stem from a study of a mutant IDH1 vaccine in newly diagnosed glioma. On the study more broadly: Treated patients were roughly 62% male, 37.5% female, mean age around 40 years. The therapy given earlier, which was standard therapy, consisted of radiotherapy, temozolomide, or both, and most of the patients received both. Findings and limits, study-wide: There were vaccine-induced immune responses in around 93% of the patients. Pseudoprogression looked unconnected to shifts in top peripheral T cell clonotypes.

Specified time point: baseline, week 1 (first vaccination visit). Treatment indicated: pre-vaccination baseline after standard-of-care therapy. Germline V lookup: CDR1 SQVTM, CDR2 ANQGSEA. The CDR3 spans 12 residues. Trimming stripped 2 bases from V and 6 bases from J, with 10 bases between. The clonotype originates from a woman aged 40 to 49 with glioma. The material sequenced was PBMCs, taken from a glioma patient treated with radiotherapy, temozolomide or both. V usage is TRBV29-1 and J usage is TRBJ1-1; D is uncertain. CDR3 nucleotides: TGCAGCGTTGAAAGGGTGGGAGCTGAAGCTTTCTTT. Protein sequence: CSVERVGAEAFF.